Described below is a single T cell receptor (beta chain) sequence and its context. Here immunoSEQ multiplex PCR was the method, and the copy in TCRdb shows in-frame clones only, minus some. This repertoire shows hundreds of thousands of clones, roughly 92% found once; its top ten account for over 0.75%. The data were obtained in a study of blood T cell repertoires in COVID-19. The CDR3 runs to 15 residues. In germline, CDR1 is LNHDA, CDR2 SQIVND (reference sequence). V trimming: 7 bases; J trimming: 5 bases; junction bases outside the gene matches: 13. The sample comprised peripheral blood. V and J are TRBV19 and TRBJ1-2; 7 positions agree with TRBD1. This sequence originates from a man aged 55 to 70 with COVID-19, enrolled during active disease. The CDR3 sequence: CASNAWDSPTYGYTF. The CDR3 nucleotides are TGTGCCAGTAATGCGTGGGACAGTCCGACATATGGCTACACCTTC.